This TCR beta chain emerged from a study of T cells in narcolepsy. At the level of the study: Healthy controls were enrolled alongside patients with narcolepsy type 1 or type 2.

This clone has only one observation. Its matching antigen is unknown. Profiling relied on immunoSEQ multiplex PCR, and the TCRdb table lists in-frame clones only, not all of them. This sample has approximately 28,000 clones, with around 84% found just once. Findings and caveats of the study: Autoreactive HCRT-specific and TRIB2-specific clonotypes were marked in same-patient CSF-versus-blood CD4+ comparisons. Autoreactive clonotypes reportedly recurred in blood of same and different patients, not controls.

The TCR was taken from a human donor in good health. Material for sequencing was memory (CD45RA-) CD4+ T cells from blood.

CDR3 region: CASSGPGNTIYF. DNA of the CDR3: TGTGCCAGCAGCGGACCGGGAAACACCATATATTTT. J is TRBJ1-3 and V is TRBV27; D gene uncertain. V was clipped by 6 bases and J by 4 bases, with 7 bases between them. In germline, CDR1 is MNHEY, CDR2 SMNVEV (reference sequence). The CDR3 has 12 amino acids.